These T cell receptor beta chains were read from a single sample in a study of blood T cell repertoires in COVID-19. Measured with immunoSEQ multiplex PCR; TCRdb has only the in-frame clones, and not every one. Here the sample spans some 330,000 clones, roughly nine tenths being singletons. The specimen was PBMCs or T cells enriched from blood (not recorded which). These receptors were obtained from a woman aged 25 to 39 who had recovered from COVID-19. The CDR3 runs from the conserved cysteine through the conserved F or W. A D gene is named only where the DNA matches it firmly. Not all rows give a size; the values are once, few, many and, for expanded clones, a class.

CDR3aa: CASSLDQGAAQAFF
CDR3nt: TGTGCCAGCAGCTTAGACCAGGGGGCTGCCCAAGCTTTCTTT
abundance: .
d_gene: TRBD1
j_gene: TRBJ1-1
v_gene: TRBV11-1

CDR3aa: CASSLAGTVQETQYF
CDR3nt: TGCGCCAGCAGCTTAGCCGGGACAGTCCAAGAGACCCAGTACTTC
abundance: once
d_gene: TRBD1
j_gene: TRBJ2-5
v_gene: TRBV5-1

CDR3aa: CSVAQGAREAFF
CDR3nt: TGCAGCGTTGCACAGGGGGCCCGTGAAGCTTTCTTT
abundance: .
d_gene: TRBD1
j_gene: TRBJ1-1
v_gene: TRBV29-1

CDR3aa: CSTNLGTGSTYQFF
CDR3nt: TGCAGCACGAATTTGGGAACAGGCTCGACCTATCAGTTCTTC
abundance: once
d_gene: .
j_gene: TRBJ2-1
v_gene: TRBV29-1

CDR3aa: CASSQTYRGQDTIYF
CDR3nt: TGTGCCAGCAGCCAGACGTACAGGGGACAGGACACCATATATTTT
abundance: .
d_gene: TRBD1
j_gene: TRBJ1-3
v_gene: TRBV4-2

CDR3aa: CASSTHTGAANYGYTF
CDR3nt: TGTGCCAGCAGCACCCATACAGGGGCAGCTAACTATGGCTACACCTTC
abundance: .
d_gene: TRBD1
j_gene: TRBJ1-2
v_gene: TRBV7-2

CDR3aa: CASRVDFQANVLTF
CDR3nt: TGTGCCAGTAGGGTGGACTTTCAGGCCAACGTCCTGACTTTC
abundance: .
d_gene: .
j_gene: TRBJ2-6
v_gene: TRBV7-2

CDR3aa: CSASGTSGRGTDTQYF
CDR3nt: TGCAGTGCTAGTGGGACTAGCGGGAGGGGCACAGATACGCAGTATTTT
abundance: .
d_gene: TRBD2
j_gene: TRBJ2-3
v_gene: TRBV20-1

CDR3aa: CASSFLGTGVTEAFF
CDR3nt: TGTGCCAGCAGCTTCTTGGGGACAGGGGTAACTGAAGCTTTCTTT
abundance: .
d_gene: TRBD1
j_gene: TRBJ1-1
v_gene: TRBV11-3

CDR3aa: CASSYLGARQPQHF
CDR3nt: TGTGCCAGCAGTTACCTGGGGGCGAGACAGCCCCAGCATTTT
abundance: once
d_gene: .
j_gene: TRBJ1-5
v_gene: TRBV6-5

CDR3aa: CATYGQFGNTIYF
CDR3nt: TGTGCCACCTACGGACAGTTTGGAAACACCATATATTTT
abundance: .
d_gene: .
j_gene: TRBJ1-3
v_gene: TRBV2

CDR3aa: CASRKGTVQQETQYF
CDR3nt: TGTGCCAGCAGGAAGGGGACAGTGCAACAAGAGACCCAGTACTTC
abundance: .
d_gene: TRBD1
j_gene: TRBJ2-5
v_gene: TRBV6-5

CDR3aa: CASSLTGGLNQPQHF
CDR3nt: TGTGCCAGTAGTCTGACAGGGGGACTCAATCAGCCCCAGCATTTT
abundance: .
d_gene: TRBD1
j_gene: TRBJ1-5
v_gene: TRBV19

CDR3aa: CASSEKLDNQPQHF
CDR3nt: TGTGCCAGCAGTGAAAAGCTAGACAATCAGCCCCAGCATTTT
abundance: .
d_gene: .
j_gene: TRBJ1-5
v_gene: TRBV2

CDR3aa: CASSQDYSYLSGNTIYF
CDR3nt: TGCGCCAGCAGCCAAGATTACAGTTACCTCTCTGGAAACACCATATATTTT
abundance: .
d_gene: .
j_gene: TRBJ1-3
v_gene: TRBV4-3

CDR3aa: CASSPPKRTGGTYEQYF
CDR3nt: TGTGCCAGCAGCCCACCAAAACGGACAGGGGGCACCTACGAGCAGTACTTC
abundance: .
d_gene: .
j_gene: TRBJ2-7
v_gene: TRBV21-1

CDR3aa: CASSEHIGTDYNEQFF
CDR3nt: TGTGCCAGCAGCGAGCACATCGGGACAGATTACAATGAGCAGTTCTTC
abundance: .
d_gene: TRBD1
j_gene: TRBJ2-1
v_gene: TRBV27

CDR3aa: CASSYGQGESPLHF
CDR3nt: TGTGCCAGCAGTTATGGACAGGGGGAGTCACCCCTCCACTTT
abundance: once
d_gene: TRBD1
j_gene: TRBJ1-6
v_gene: TRBV7-9

CDR3aa: CASSPVGQGYQPQHF
CDR3nt: TGTGCCAGTAGCCCCGTGGGGCAGGGCTACCAGCCCCAGCATTTT
abundance: .
d_gene: .
j_gene: TRBJ1-5
v_gene: TRBV19

CDR3aa: CASSQDELLQETQYF
CDR3nt: TGCGCCAGCAGCCAAGATGAGCTGTTACAAGAGACCCAGTACTTC
abundance: once
d_gene: .
j_gene: TRBJ2-5
v_gene: TRBV4-3

CDR3aa: CASSAGLAGGQETQYF
CDR3nt: TGTGCCAGCAGCGCAGGACTAGCGGGGGGGCAGGAGACCCAGTACTTC
abundance: once
d_gene: TRBD2
j_gene: TRBJ2-5
v_gene: TRBV9

CDR3aa: CASRTYGNTIYF
CDR3nt: TGTGCCAGCAGGACTTACGGAAACACCATATATTTT
abundance: .
d_gene: .
j_gene: TRBJ1-3
v_gene: TRBV25-1

CDR3aa: CASSSGGAGDTQYF
CDR3nt: TGCGCCAGCAGCAGCGGGGGGGCCGGAGATACGCAGTATTTT
abundance: .
d_gene: TRBD2
j_gene: TRBJ2-3
v_gene: TRBV4-3

CDR3aa: CASSGVRVMNTEAFF
CDR3nt: TGTGCCAGCAGTGGGGTGCGGGTGATGAACACTGAAGCTTTCTTT
abundance: .
d_gene: .
j_gene: TRBJ1-1
v_gene: TRBV2

CDR3aa: CASSRGQGEQYF
CDR3nt: TGTGCCAGCAGCCGCGGACAGGGCGAGCAGTACTTC
abundance: few
d_gene: TRBD1
j_gene: TRBJ2-7
v_gene: TRBV6-2/TRBV6-3

CDR3aa: CASSLGASGGDGTDTQYF
CDR3nt: TGTGCCAGCAGCTTAGGGGCTAGCGGGGGGGACGGCACAGATACGCAGTATTTT
abundance: .
d_gene: TRBD2
j_gene: TRBJ2-3
v_gene: TRBV11-3

CDR3aa: CATSDRRGADTQYF
CDR3nt: TGTGCCACCAGTGATAGACGGGGAGCAGATACGCAGTATTTT
abundance: .
d_gene: .
j_gene: TRBJ2-3
v_gene: TRBV24-1

CDR3aa: CASSIDASGSNTGELFF
CDR3nt: TGTGCCAGTAGTATTGACGCTAGCGGGAGCAACACCGGGGAGCTGTTTTTT
abundance: .
d_gene: TRBD2
j_gene: TRBJ2-2
v_gene: TRBV19

CDR3aa: CASSKGGLAASTDTQYF
CDR3nt: TGTGCCAGCAGCAAAGGGGGACTAGCGGCTTCCACAGATACGCAGTATTTT
abundance: .
d_gene: .
j_gene: TRBJ2-3
v_gene: TRBV21-1

CDR3aa: CASSQSSGPETQYF
CDR3nt: TGTGCCAGCAGTCAATCATCAGGGCCTGAGACCCAGTACTTC
abundance: .
d_gene: .
j_gene: TRBJ2-5
v_gene: TRBV28

CDR3aa: CATSREGQGGYEQYF
CDR3nt: TGTGCCACCAGCAGAGAAGGACAGGGGGGGTACGAGCAGTACTTC
abundance: .
d_gene: TRBD1
j_gene: TRBJ2-7
v_gene: TRBV15

CDR3aa: CASSSDRTGGKTQYF
CDR3nt: TGTGCCAGCAGCTCGGACAGGACGGGCGGGAAGACCCAGTACTTC
abundance: once
d_gene: .
j_gene: TRBJ2-5
v_gene: TRBV5-8

CDR3aa: CASSLQANYGYTF
CDR3nt: TGTGCCAGCAGTTTACAGGCTAACTATGGCTACACCTTC
abundance: .
d_gene: .
j_gene: TRBJ1-2
v_gene: TRBV28

CDR3aa: CASSDWEELAKNIQYF
CDR3nt: TGTGCCAGCAGTGACTGGGAGGAACTAGCCAAAAACATTCAGTACTTC
abundance: .
d_gene: .
j_gene: TRBJ2-4
v_gene: TRBV6-4

CDR3aa: CAISGQIAEHTDTQYF
CDR3nt: TGTGCCATCAGTGGCCAAATAGCGGAACACACAGATACGCAGTATTTT
abundance: .
d_gene: .
j_gene: TRBJ2-3
v_gene: TRBV10-3

CDR3aa: CASSPGTRRYEQYF
CDR3nt: TGTGCCAGCAGTCCCGGGACTAGAAGGTACGAGCAGTACTTC
abundance: .
d_gene: TRBD2
j_gene: TRBJ2-7
v_gene: TRBV11-3

CDR3aa: CASSQGGGYGYTF
CDR3nt: TGCGCCAGCAGCCAAGGAGGGGGCTATGGCTACACCTTC
abundance: .
d_gene: .
j_gene: TRBJ1-2
v_gene: TRBV4-1

CDR3aa: CASSLETGSYWNQPQHF
CDR3nt: TGTGCCAGCAGTTTAGAAACAGGGTCGTATTGGAATCAGCCCCAGCATTTT
abundance: .
d_gene: .
j_gene: TRBJ1-5
v_gene: TRBV27

CDR3aa: CASSSSGSPDTQYF
CDR3nt: TGTGCCAGCAGTTCGTCAGGGTCTCCAGATACGCAGTATTTT
abundance: once
d_gene: .
j_gene: TRBJ2-3
v_gene: TRBV6-2/TRBV6-3

CDR3aa: CASSSVQGHVLGYTF
CDR3nt: TGTGCCAGCAGCTCCGTACAGGGGCATGTTTTGGGCTACACCTTC
abundance: .
d_gene: TRBD1
j_gene: TRBJ1-2
v_gene: TRBV28

CDR3aa: CASSFLLVGGGYTF
CDR3nt: TGTGCCAGCAGCTTTTTATTAGTCGGCGGCGGCTACACCTTC
abundance: .
d_gene: .
j_gene: TRBJ1-2
v_gene: TRBV7-2